What follows are 5 T cell receptor beta chains derived from one specimen sequenced in a study of blood T cells in healthy people across ages. Together with a sample-barcoded 5' primer, a J-beta primer mix was included in a second PCR lasting about 6 to 11 cycles. A single record per CDR3 protein comes from TCRdb applying MiXCR to the 5' RACE reads. The sample lists fewer than 2,000,000 distinct CDR3 sequences; about 32% were seen once. The sample taken for sequencing was blood. The origin of the receptors is a woman between 25 and 40 years old in good health.

The chain has TRBV2 and TRBJ2-3; D is possibly TRBD1 (5 bases). The CDR3 sequence is 15 residues long. Germline CDR1 reads SNHLY; CDR2 reads FYNNEI. V lost 5 bases, J lost 4 bases, and 16 bases lay in between. CDR3 sequence reads: CASSKWAGPPDTQYF. DNA for the CDR3: TGTGCCAGCAGTAAGTGGGCAGGGCCCCCAGATACGCAGTATTTT.

The chain is built from TRBV25-1 and TRBJ1-2; D remains ambiguous. Trimming pared 4 bases from V and 8 bases from J, leaving 14 bases between. Per germline, CDR1 MGHDK and CDR2 SYGVNS. This CDR3 spans 13 amino acids. CDR3 amino acids: CASSGVNLPGYTF. CDR3 nucleotides: TGTGCCAGCAGTGGGGTAAACCTCCCCGGCTACACCTTC.

The genes are TRBV2 and TRBJ1-5; D unclear. Between the trimmed V and J ends, which lost 8 bases and 3 bases, there was a span of 17 bases. In germline, CDR1 is SNHLY, CDR2 FYNNEI. The CDR3 runs 15 residues. The CDR3 protein is CASSQDLGFNQPQHF. CDR3 in DNA: TGTGCCAGCTCCCAGGACCTAGGTTTCAATCAGCCCCAGCATTTT. Drawing the rest from reference TRBV2 and TRBJ1-5, the complete variable domain is EPEVTQTPSHQVTQMGQEVILRCVPISNHLYFYWYRQILGQKVEFLVSFYNNEISEKSEIFDDQFSVERPDGSNFTLKIRSTKLEDSAMYFCASSQDLGFNQPQHFGDGTRLSIL.

The rearrangement joins TRBV30 to TRBJ2-7, with no clear D. V was cut by 4 bases and J by 1 base, with 8 bases left in between. This CDR3 has 12 residues. Germline V gene data show CDR1 as GTSNPN and CDR2 as SVGIG (reference sequence). The CDR3 region has the DNA TGTGCCTGGACGAGGCAGTCCTACGAGCAGTACTTC. Its translation is CAWTRQSYEQYF. The full variable domain, in which reference TRBV30 and TRBJ2-7 provide the parts outside the CDR3, is SQTIHQWPATLVQPVGSPLSLECTVEGTSNPNLYWYRQAAGRGLQLLFYSVGIGQISSEVPQNLSASRPQDRQFILSSKKLLLSDSGFYLCAWTRQSYEQYFGPGTRLTVT.

The chain recombines TRBV18 with TRBJ2-6, with a tentative D call TRBD2 (6 bases). The germline V gene encodes CDR1 KGHSH and CDR2 LQKENI. This CDR3 comprises 17 residues. The germline V and J ends were trimmed by 2 bases and 3 bases, with 14 bases remaining between them. CDR3 DNA sequence: TGTGCCAGCTCACCAATTGAGGGAGGCTTTGGGGCCAACGTCCTGACTTTC. Translated, it gives CASSPIEGGFGANVLTF.